This T cell receptor (beta chain) was sequenced during a study of blood T cell repertoires in COVID-19. Patients of the Seattle cohort, enrolled during active infection, were followed longitudinally. Sequenced by immunoSEQ multiplex PCR; TCRdb stores in-frame clones only, minus some. Of about 480,000 clones listed, roughly nine tenths were seen once; the top ten hold about 8%. Germline V lookup: CDR1 LNHNV, CDR2 YYDKDF (reference sequence). V dropped 6 bases and J dropped 2 bases, with 10 bases sitting between them. The CDR3 spans 13 residues. The receptor was isolated from a woman in her fifties or sixties with COVID-19, enrolled during active disease. The V and J genes are TRBV15 and TRBJ1-2; no reliable D call. Sequencing was carried out using peripheral blood. The CDR3 loop reads CATSTYPNYGYTF. DNA for the CDR3: TGTGCCACCAGTACCTACCCCAACTATGGCTACACCTTC.